The source of this TCR beta chain is a study of beta chain features in type 1 diabetes. Overall study context: In age, gender and cell yields, patients were similar to healthy donors.

The germline V and J ends were trimmed by 0 bases and 1 base, with 7 bases remaining between them. Germline V gene lookup returns CDR1 MGHRA and CDR2 YSYEKL. This CDR3 is built from 15 residues. Of the isolated RNA, all was reverse transcribed, and so the sequenced material was expressed TCRB transcripts. Naive, central memory and regulatory T cell samples came to a mean of approximately 3.57 million reads. Profiled with immunoSEQ multiplex PCR; TCRdb holds only in-frame clones, not every one. This sample has 550,000 to 850,000 clones; around 15% occur once, and the top ten carry less than 0.025%. This clone was observed a handful of times. Its antigen is still unknown. The sample holds other DNA sequences that translate to the same CDR3. Study-level findings and limits: TCRB rearrangement may or may not be influenced by HLA type; here this remained unresolved. TCRB CDR3s were moderately but significantly shorter in Type 1 diabetes patients in all four CD4+ subsets.

This rearrangement joins TRBV4-1 to TRBJ1-5; no definite D call. The sequence came from a man between 18 and 29 years old with type 1 diabetes. Material: naive CD4+ T cells from blood. CDR3 coding DNA: TGCGCCAGCAGCCAAGACCCAAGGAGCAATCAGCCCCAGCATTTT. Amino acids: CASSQDPRSNQPQHF.